The source of this TCR beta chain is a study of graft-versus-host responses after intestinal transplantation. On the study more broadly: All recipients got anti-thymocyte globulin induction, then tacrolimus and steroids for approximately 3 years.

As for this clone: The antigen remains undetermined.

Repertoires were generated with immunoSEQ multiplex PCR, while TCRdb's copy carries only in-frame clones and drops some. The data hold about 100,000 clones, with roughly 90% observed a single time. CDR1 and CDR2 from the germline V gene are SGHNT and YYREEE (reference sequence). V lost 3 bases and J 4 bases, leaving 13 bases between the germline ends. There are 14 residues in the CDR3. The starting material was unstimulated CD4+ T cells sorted from spleen or lymph node cells, obtained before transplant. V gene TRBV5-4 combines with J gene TRBJ2-5, with D tentatively TRBD1 or TRBD2 (5 bases each). This receptor was identified in a human donor who was the organ donor for an intestinal transplant. As DNA, the CDR3 is TGTGCCAGCAGCTCAGGGTTGGGGAGAGAGACCCAGTACTTC. This sequence encodes CASSSGLGRETQYF.